This T cell receptor beta chain is from a study of blood T cells in healthy people across ages. RNA extraction gave at least 5 micrograms of total RNA per sample. The second PCR ran about 6 to 12 cycles with a sample-barcoded 5' primer and J-beta primers. TCRdb re-called the 5' RACE reads through MiXCR, storing one row per CDR3 protein. The data show about 1.4 million distinct CDR3 sequences, with around 59% seen just once and roughly 7% held by the top ten. This clonotype appeared a single time. Its specificity is not known. Regarding the study as a whole: CMV status of donors was not determined, possibly confounding expanded clonotype changes. It was not possible, with unsorted PBMCs, to conclusively compare naive and antigen-experienced cells.

The source material was blood. The sequence came from a man aged 18 to 35 in good health.

CDR3 sequence: CASSSPPGQGNTEAFF. The DNA of the CDR3 is TGTGCCAGCAGTTCCCCACCGGGACAGGGAAACACTGAAGCTTTCTTT. J is TRBJ1-1 and V is TRBV7-9; 9 bases fit TRBD1. V was clipped by 6 bases and J by 2 bases; unmatched bases: 10. The germline CDR1 and CDR2 sequences are SEHNR and FQNEAQ (reference sequence). This CDR3 contains 16 residues.